The clone carrying this T cell receptor beta chain was counted between two and nine times. This entry is derived from a study of blood T cell repertoires in COVID-19. As for the study in general: Donors in the United States, Italy and Spain gave samples during acute or convalescent COVID-19.

The germline V gene encodes CDR1 MGHRA and CDR2 YSYEKL. V dropped 1 base and J dropped 7; count of bases not matched to a gene: 11. The CDR3 is made up of 17 amino acids. Per the original methods: Estimation of nucleated cell counts relied on the amplification of reference gene primers. Method: immunoSEQ multiplex PCR; TCRdb's copy keeps in-frame clones and lacks some. From that table come the V and J calls and clone size; the DNA was used to work out D and trimming. The sample has around 260,000 clones; 70% to 90% are singletons. The J gene is TRBJ1-5, the V gene TRBV4-1; 9 bases fit TRBD1. This clonotype originated in a human donor with COVID-19, enrolled during active disease. The donor label of this sample is uncertain. The specimen was peripheral blood. CDR3 sequence (DNA): TGCGCCAGCAGCCAAGGCCCCCGGGACAGGGTCGGCCAGCCCCAGCATTTT. It yields the protein CASSQGPRDRVGQPQHF.